This T cell receptor (beta chain) was obtained from a study of radiation and T cells in renal cell carcinoma. General study points: In nephrectomy-only tumors, top 100 clonotypes averaged 43%, versus roughly 54% irradiated. Sampling covered only roughly 0.91 g of each tumor.

This clone has just one count. Its specificity is unknown. Data came from immunoSEQ multiplex PCR; TCRdb stores just in-frame clones and leaves some out. Among roughly 4,000 clones listed, about 70% were seen once. Deletions cut 3 bases from V and 0 bases from J, with 9 bases between. The CDR3 loop spans 14 amino acids. Germline CDR1 and CDR2: MDHEN and SYDVKM. Treatment reported: treatment-naive control, cytoreductive nephrectomy. This receptor was taken from a man in his forties or fifties with renal cell carcinoma. Here the sequenced sample was tumor tissue, taken from a patient whose treatment was nephrectomy without radiotherapy. The rearrangement joins TRBV28 to TRBJ2-7; either TRBD1 or TRBD2 may supply D (5 bases each). The CDR3 protein is CASSFEGFSYEQYF. CDR3 coding DNA: TGTGCCAGCAGTTTCGAGGGGTTCTCCTACGAGCAGTACTTC.